The 4 T cell receptor beta chains reported below all come from one sample, sequenced in a study of cytomegalovirus exposure and HLA in healthy donors. 13 Jbeta primers and 60 Vbeta primers were used for the PCR. Profiled with immunoSEQ multiplex PCR; TCRdb holds only in-frame clones, not every one. The data show some 120,000 clones, about three quarters seen once. Material for sequencing was PBMCs. These TCRs come from a man aged 45 to 65 in good health and CMV-seronegative.

The rearrangement joins TRBV6-5 to TRBJ2-1; 12 nucleotides align to TRBD2. CDR1 is MNHEY, CDR2 SVGAGI, per germline. J was trimmed by 4 bases and V by 4 bases; bases with no gene match: 5. This CDR3 is built from 16 residues. This CDR3 is CASSSRTSGVYNEQFF. As DNA, the CDR3 is TGTGCCAGCAGTTCGAGGACTAGCGGGGTTTACAATGAGCAGTTCTTC.

The chain is built from TRBV4-2 and TRBJ2-5, with 15 bases fitting TRBD2. The junction had 4 bases not matched to a gene; V was cut back by 0 bases and J by 5 bases. The length of the CDR3 is 17 residues. Germline V gene lookup returns CDR1 LGHNA and CDR2 YNFKEQ. The DNA for the CDR3 is TGTGCCAGCAGCCAAGACGGGACTAGCGGGGGGTCGGAGACCCAGTACTTC. Its translation: CASSQDGTSGGSETQYF.

This chain uses TRBV5-1 with TRBJ1-4; D call uncertain. The ends were cut back, 3 bases at V and 6 bases at J, with 12 bases in the middle. The CDR3 sequence is 14 residues long. From germline, CDR1 is SGHRS and CDR2 YFSETQ. The CDR3 nucleotides read TGCGCCAGCAGCTCCTCCGACTCGGATGAAAAACTGTTTTTT. Translation gives CASSSSDSDEKLFF.

This sequence joins TRBV19 and TRBJ2-1; 9 nucleotides match TRBD1. CDR3 length: 13 amino acids. Germline-derived CDR1 and CDR2 are LNHDA and SQIVND (reference sequence). Trimming at V came to 9 bases and at J to 5 bases, leaving 5 bases not matched to a gene. In DNA, the CDR3 is TGTGCCAGCTTGGGACAGGGCCACAATGAGCAGTTCTTC. The encoded protein is CASLGQGHNEQFF. Full variable domain (outside the CDR3, taken from reference TRBV19 and TRBJ2-1): DGGITQSPKYLFRKEGQNVTLSCEQNLNHDAMYWYRQDPGQGLRLIYYSQIVNDFQKGDIAEGYSVSREKKESFPLTVTSAQKNPTAFYLCASLGQGHNEQFFGPGTRLTVL.